The clone carrying this T cell receptor beta chain qualifies as medium-sized. Its specificity is unknown. Each TRB amplification used 250-500 ng of genomic DNA from blood. This sample is drawn from a study of T and B cells in COVID-19 patients. Study overall: COVID-19 patients gave peripheral blood either during active infection or after recovery.

This CDR3 is built from 12 residues. The germline CDR1 and CDR2 sequences are MNHEY and SVGAGI. The ends were cut back, 2 bases at V and 3 bases at J, with 2 bases in the middle. The study's findings and limits: Patients with COVID-19 reportedly showed strongly skewed T cell receptor beta variable and joining gene usage.

BIOMED2 TRB-A/B primer pools were used in multiplex TRB PCR. TCRdb called the multiplex PCR reads again in MiXCR, with one record for every CDR3 protein. The data hold approximately 9,500 distinct CDR3 sequences, with around 27% observed a single time. The genes are TRBV6-5 and TRBJ2-1; no clear D gene. Specimen: blood. The receptor's source is a human donor who had recovered from COVID-19. The CDR3 sequence: CASSYDYNEQFF. The CDR3 nucleotides read TGTGCCAGCAGTTACGACTACAATGAGCAGTTCTTC.